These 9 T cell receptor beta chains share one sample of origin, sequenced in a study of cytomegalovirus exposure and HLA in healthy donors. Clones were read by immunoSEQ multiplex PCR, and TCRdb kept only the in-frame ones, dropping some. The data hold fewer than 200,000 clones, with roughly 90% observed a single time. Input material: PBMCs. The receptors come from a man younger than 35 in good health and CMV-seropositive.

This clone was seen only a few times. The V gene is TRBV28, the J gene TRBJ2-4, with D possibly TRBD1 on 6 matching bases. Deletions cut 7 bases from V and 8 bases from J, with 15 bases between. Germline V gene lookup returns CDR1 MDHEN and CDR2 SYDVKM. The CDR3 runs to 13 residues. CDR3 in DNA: TGTGCCAGCACCCACAGCCCAGGGGACATTCAGTACTTC. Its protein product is CASTHSPGDIQYF. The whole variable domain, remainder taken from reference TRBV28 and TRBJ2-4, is DVKVTQSSRYLVKRTGEKVFLECVQDMDHENMFWYRQDPGLGLRLIYFSYDVKMKEKGDIPEGYSVSREKKERFSLILESASTNQTSMYLCASTHSPGDIQYFGAGTRLSVL.

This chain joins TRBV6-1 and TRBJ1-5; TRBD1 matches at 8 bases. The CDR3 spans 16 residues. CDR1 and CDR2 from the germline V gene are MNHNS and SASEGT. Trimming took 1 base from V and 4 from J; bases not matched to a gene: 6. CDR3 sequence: CASSEGRDRPNQPQHF. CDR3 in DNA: TGTGCCAGCAGTGAAGGAAGGGACAGGCCGAATCAGCCCCAGCATTTT.

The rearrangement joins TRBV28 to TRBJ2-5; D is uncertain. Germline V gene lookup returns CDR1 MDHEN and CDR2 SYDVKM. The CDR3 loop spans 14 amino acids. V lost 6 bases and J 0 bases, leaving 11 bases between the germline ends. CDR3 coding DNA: TGTGCCAGCAGGGGCTTATCGTACCAAGAGACCCAGTACTTC. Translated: CASRGLSYQETQYF.

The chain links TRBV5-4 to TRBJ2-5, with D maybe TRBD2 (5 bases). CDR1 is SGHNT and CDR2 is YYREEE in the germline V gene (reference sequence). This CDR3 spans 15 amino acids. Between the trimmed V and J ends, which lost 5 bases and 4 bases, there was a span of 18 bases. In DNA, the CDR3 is TGTGCCAGCAGGGATCCAGACGAGGGCCCAGAGACCCAGTACTTC. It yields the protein CASRDPDEGPETQYF. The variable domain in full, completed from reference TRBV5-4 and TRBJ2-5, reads ETGVTQSPTHLIKTRGQQVTLRCSSQSGHNTVSWYQQALGQGPQFIFQYYREEENGRGNFPPRFSGLQFPNYSSELNVNALELDDSALYLCASRDPDEGPETQYFGPGTRLLVL.

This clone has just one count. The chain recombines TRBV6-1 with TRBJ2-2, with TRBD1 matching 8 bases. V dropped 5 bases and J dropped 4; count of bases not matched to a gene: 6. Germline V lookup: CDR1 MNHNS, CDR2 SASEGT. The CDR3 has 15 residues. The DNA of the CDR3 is TGTGCCAGCAGTCGAACAGGGGGGCCCACCGGGGAGCTGTTTTTT. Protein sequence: CASSRTGGPTGELFF.

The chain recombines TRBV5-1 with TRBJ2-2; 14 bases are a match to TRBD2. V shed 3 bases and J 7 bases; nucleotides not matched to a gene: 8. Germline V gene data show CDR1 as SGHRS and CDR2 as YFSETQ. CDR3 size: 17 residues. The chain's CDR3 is CASSSPGLAGVGGELFF. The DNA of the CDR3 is TGCGCCAGCAGCTCACCGGGACTAGCGGGAGTTGGCGGGGAGCTGTTTTTT.

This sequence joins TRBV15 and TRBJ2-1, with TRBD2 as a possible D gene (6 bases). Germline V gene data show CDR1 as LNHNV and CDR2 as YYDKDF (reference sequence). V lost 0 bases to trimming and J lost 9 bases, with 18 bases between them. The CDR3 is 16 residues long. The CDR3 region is CATSREPGERKGEQFF. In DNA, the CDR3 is TGTGCCACCAGCAGAGAACCGGGAGAAAGGAAGGGTGAGCAGTTCTTC. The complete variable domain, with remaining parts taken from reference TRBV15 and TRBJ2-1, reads DAMVIQNPRYQVTQFGKPVTLSCSQTLNHNVMYWYQQKSSQAPKLLFHYYDKDFNNEADTPDNFQSRRPNTSFCFLDIRSPGLGDTAMYLCATSREPGERKGEQFFGPGTRLTVL.

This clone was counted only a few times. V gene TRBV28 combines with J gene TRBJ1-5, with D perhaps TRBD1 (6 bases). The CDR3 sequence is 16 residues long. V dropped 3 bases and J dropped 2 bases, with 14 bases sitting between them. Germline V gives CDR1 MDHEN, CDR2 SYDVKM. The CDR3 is CASSFSFAGGNQPQHF. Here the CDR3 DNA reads TGTGCCAGCAGTTTTTCTTTCGCAGGGGGCAATCAGCCCCAGCATTTT. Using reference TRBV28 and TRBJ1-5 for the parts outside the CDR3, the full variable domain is DVKVTQSSRYLVKRTGEKVFLECVQDMDHENMFWYRQDPGLGLRLIYFSYDVKMKEKGDIPEGYSVSREKKERFSLILESASTNQTSMYLCASSFSFAGGNQPQHFGDGTRLSIL.

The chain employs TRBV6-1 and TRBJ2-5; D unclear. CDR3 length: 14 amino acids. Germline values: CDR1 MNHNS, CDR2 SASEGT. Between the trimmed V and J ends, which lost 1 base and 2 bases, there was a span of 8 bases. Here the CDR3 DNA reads TGTGCCAGCAGTGAAGTCAAATTTCAAGAGACCCAGTACTTC. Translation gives CASSEVKFQETQYF.